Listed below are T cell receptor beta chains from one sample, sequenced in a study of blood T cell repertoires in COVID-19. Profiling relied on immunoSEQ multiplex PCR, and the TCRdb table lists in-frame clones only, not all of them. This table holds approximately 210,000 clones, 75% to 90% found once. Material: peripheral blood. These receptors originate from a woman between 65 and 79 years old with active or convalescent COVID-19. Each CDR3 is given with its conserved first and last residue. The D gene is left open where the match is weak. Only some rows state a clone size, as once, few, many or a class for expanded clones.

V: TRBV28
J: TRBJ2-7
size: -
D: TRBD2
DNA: TGTGCCAGCAGGGGACTAGCGGTTTCCTACGAGCAGTACTTC
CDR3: CASRGLAVSYEQYF

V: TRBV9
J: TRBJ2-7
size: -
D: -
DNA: TGTGCCAGCAGCGTACAAAGCGGAAGCTCCTACGAGCAGTACTTC
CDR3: CASSVQSGSSYEQYF

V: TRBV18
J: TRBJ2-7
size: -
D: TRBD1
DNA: TGTGCCAGCTCACTTGGGACAGGGGACGTCGAGCAGTACTTC
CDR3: CASSLGTGDVEQYF

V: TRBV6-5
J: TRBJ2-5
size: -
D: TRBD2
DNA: TGTGCCAGCAGTTACTTAGCGGGAGAAGGAGAGACCCAGTACTTC
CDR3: CASSYLAGEGETQYF

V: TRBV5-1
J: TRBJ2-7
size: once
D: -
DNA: TGCGCCAGCAGGCCCATGGAGGGCTCCTACGAGCAGTACTTC
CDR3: CASRPMEGSYEQYF

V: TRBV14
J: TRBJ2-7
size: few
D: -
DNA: TGTGCCAGCAGCCAATACAGGGCTCACGAGCAGTACTTC
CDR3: CASSQYRAHEQYF

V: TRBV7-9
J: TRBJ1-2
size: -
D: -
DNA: TGTGCCAGCAGCTTTGTGGAGGATGGCTACACCTTC
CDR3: CASSFVEDGYTF

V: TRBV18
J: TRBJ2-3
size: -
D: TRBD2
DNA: TGTGCCAGCTCACCCGGACTAGCTCGAACGGATACGCAGTATTTT
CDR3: CASSPGLARTDTQYF

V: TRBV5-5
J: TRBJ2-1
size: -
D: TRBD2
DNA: TGTGCCAGCAGAAAATTAGCGGGAAGCTCCTACAATGAGCAGTTCTTC
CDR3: CASRKLAGSSYNEQFF

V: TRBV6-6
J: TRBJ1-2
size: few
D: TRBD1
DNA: TGTGCCAGCAGTTACTCGAATGGACAGGCTAAGGGCTACACCTTC
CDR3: CASSYSNGQAKGYTF

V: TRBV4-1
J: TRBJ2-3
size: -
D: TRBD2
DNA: TGCGCCAGCAGCCTTCCCTCGGGGGTAGGCGGCTTACTAGCGGGACGCACAGATACGCAGTATTTT
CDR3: CASSLPSGVGGLLAGRTDTQYF

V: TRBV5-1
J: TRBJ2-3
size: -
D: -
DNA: TGCGCCAGCAGCCCCCCGAGGGAAAGCACAGATACGCAGTATTTT
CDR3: CASSPPRESTDTQYF

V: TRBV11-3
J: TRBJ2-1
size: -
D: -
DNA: TGTGCCAGCAGCTTCGGGACAATAAGAGAGCAGTTCTTC
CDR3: CASSFGTIREQFF

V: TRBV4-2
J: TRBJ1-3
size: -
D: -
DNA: TGTGCCAGCAGCCAAACCGGGGGCTCTGGAAACACCATATATTTT
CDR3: CASSQTGGSGNTIYF

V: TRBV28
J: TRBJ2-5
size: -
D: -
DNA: TGTGCCAGCAACCCCCAAGGGGTCAGACAGACCCAGTACTTC
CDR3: CASNPQGVRQTQYF

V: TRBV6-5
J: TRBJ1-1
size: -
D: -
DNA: TGTGCCATCAATCATTACTTGAACACTGAAGCTTTCTTT
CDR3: CAINHYLNTEAFF

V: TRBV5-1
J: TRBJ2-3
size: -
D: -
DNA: TGCGCCAGCAGCTTGGGTGGGGCTTCTGACACAGATACGCAGTATTTT
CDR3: CASSLGGASDTDTQYF

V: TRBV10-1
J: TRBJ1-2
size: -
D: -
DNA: TGCGCCAGCAGTGAGGACAGCTATGGCTACACCTTC
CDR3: CASSEDSYGYTF

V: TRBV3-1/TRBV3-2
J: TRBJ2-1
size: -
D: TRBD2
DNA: TGTGCCAGCAGCCATACAGCGGGAACGAGCTCCTACAATGAGCAGTTCTTC
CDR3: CASSHTAGTSSYNEQFF

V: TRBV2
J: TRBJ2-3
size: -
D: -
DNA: TGTGCCAGCAGTGAGTTTCTCGGCACAGATACGCAGTATTTT
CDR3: CASSEFLGTDTQYF

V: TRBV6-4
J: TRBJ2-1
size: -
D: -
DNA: TGTGCCAGCAGTGGAAGCAGGGGCAATGAGCAGTTCTTC
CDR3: CASSGSRGNEQFF

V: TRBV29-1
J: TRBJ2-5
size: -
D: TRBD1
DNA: TGCAGCTCCGGGACAGGAGAGACCCAGTACTTC
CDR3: CSSGTGETQYF

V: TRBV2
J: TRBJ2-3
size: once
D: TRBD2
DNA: TGTGCCAGCAGAGGGGGGCTAGCGGGGGCAGATACGCAGTATTTT
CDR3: CASRGGLAGADTQYF

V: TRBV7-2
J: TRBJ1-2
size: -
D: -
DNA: TGTGCCAGCAGCTTATCAGGGCCCTATGGCTACACCTTC
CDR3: CASSLSGPYGYTF

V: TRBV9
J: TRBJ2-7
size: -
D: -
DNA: TGTGCCAGCAGCGTAAGTGGGCGGGGCGAGCAGTACTTC
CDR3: CASSVSGRGEQYF

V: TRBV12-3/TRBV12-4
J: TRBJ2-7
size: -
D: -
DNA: TGTGCCAGCTCGAGGAGCTCCTACGAGCAGTACTTC
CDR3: CASSRSSYEQYF

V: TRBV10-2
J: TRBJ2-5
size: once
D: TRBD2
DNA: TGCGCCAGCTCTCTAGCGGGCGAGACCCAGTACTTC
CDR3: CASSLAGETQYF

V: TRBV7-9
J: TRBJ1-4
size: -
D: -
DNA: TGTGCCAGCAGCTTGGGTGCTGGGGAGGGTGAAAAACTGTTTTTT
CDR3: CASSLGAGEGEKLFF

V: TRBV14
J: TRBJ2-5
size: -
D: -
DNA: TGTGCCAGCAGCTTGGGACTCTCCCGGTCAGAGACCCAGTACTTC
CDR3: CASSLGLSRSETQYF

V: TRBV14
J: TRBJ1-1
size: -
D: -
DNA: TGTGCCAGCAGCGGGGAGCTGAACACTGAAGCTTTCTTT
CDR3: CASSGELNTEAFF

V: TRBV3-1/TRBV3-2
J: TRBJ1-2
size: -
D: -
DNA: TGTGCCAGCAGCCAGGGGGGTGGGGCAGTTCTCTATGGCTACACCTTC
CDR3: CASSQGGGAVLYGYTF

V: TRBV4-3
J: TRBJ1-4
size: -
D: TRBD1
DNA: TGCGCCAGCAGCCAAGGGTCGGGGACAGGTGTTGAAAAACTGTTTTTT
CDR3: CASSQGSGTGVEKLFF

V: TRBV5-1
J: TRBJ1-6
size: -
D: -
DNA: TGCGCCAGCACCCTACAGGGTAATTCACCCCTCCACTTT
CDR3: CASTLQGNSPLHF

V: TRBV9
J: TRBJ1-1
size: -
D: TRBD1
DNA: TGTGCCAGCAGCGTAGTAGGGGGCCTGAACACTGAAGCTTTCTTT
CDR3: CASSVVGGLNTEAFF

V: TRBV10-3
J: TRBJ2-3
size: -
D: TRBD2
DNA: TGTGCCATCAGCCCCGGGACTAGCGGGGGCCGCACAGATACGCAGTATTTT
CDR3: CAISPGTSGGRTDTQYF

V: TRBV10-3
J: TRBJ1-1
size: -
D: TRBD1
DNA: TGTGCCATCATGGGGACAGGGGGCGACACTGAAGCTTTCTTT
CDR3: CAIMGTGGDTEAFF

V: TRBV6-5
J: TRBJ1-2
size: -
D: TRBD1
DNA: TGTGCCACCTTCGACAGGGGAAAGGTCTACACCTTC
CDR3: CATFDRGKVYTF

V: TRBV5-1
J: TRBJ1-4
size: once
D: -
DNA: TGCGCCAGCAGCTGGTTGGGGGGTACTAATGAAAAACTGTTTTTT
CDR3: CASSWLGGTNEKLFF

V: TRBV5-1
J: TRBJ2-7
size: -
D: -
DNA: TGCGCCAGCAGTGAACCGGGCTCCTACGAGCAGTACTTC
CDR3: CASSEPGSYEQYF

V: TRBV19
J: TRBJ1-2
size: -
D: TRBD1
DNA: TGTGCCAGTACCTCGACACCGGGACAGGGAGGTCACACCTTC
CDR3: CASTSTPGQGGHTF

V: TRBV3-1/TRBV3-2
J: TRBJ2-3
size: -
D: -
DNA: TGTGCCAGCAGCCACCCACCAGGGCCCCTCACAGATACGCAGTATTTT
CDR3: CASSHPPGPLTDTQYF

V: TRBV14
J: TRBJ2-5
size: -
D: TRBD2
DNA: TGTGCCAGCAGCCAAGGGACTAGCGGGGGCCTCCGAGAGACCCAGTACTTC
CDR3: CASSQGTSGGLRETQYF

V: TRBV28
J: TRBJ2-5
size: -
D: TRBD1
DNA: TGTGCCAGCAGTGCTTCGGGACAGGCTTGGACCCAGTACTTC
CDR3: CASSASGQAWTQYF

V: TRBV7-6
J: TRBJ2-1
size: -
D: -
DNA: TGTGCCAGCAGCTTAGCGCCGGGGGATGAGCAGTTCTTC
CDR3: CASSLAPGDEQFF

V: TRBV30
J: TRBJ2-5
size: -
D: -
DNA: TGTGCCTGGAGTGAGGGGTCGGAGACCCAGTACTTC
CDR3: CAWSEGSETQYF

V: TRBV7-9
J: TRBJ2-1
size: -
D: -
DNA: TGTGCCAGCAGCCCCCGGGGGTGGCAGGGCTCCTACAATGAGCAGTTCTTC
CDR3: CASSPRGWQGSYNEQFF

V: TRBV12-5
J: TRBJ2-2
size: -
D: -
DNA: TGTGCTAGTGGTTTGCGTGCAGGGGTCACCGGGGAGCTGTTTTTT
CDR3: CASGLRAGVTGELFF

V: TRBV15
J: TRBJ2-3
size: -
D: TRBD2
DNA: TGTGCCACCAGCACTGGACTAGCGCTAGCAGGCACAGATACGCAGTATTTT
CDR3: CATSTGLALAGTDTQYF

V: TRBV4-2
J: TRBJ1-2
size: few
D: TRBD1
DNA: TGTGCCAGCAGCCAAGGACCCACAGGGGGCAATGGCTACACCTTC
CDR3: CASSQGPTGGNGYTF

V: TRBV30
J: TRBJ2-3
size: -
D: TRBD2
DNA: TGTGCCTGGAGCAAGGTGGCGGGGGCAGATACGCAGTATTTT
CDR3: CAWSKVAGADTQYF

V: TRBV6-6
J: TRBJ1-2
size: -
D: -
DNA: TGTGCCAGCAGGCTCTACGGGACTGATTATGGCTACACCTTC
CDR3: CASRLYGTDYGYTF

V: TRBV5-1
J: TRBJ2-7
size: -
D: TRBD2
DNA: TGCGCCAGCAGCCCCCCGGGACTAGCGGTTTCCTACGAGCAGTACTTC
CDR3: CASSPPGLAVSYEQYF